Sequencing of this T cell receptor beta chain was carried out in a study of blood T cell repertoires in COVID-19. The study counted Cohort 3 donors as recovered given two negative PCRs, clearance, or symptom resolution. Data came from immunoSEQ multiplex PCR; TCRdb stores just in-frame clones and leaves some out. The repertoire includes roughly 140,000 clones, around 84% of them detected once, and about 7.2% sits in the top ten. Germline assignment: CDR1 SGHVS and CDR2 FQNEAQ. This CDR3 is 14 amino acids long. Comments on this clone: One end of the junction fails to match germline, which may point to a read error.

Sequenced material: PBMCs or T cells enriched from blood (not recorded which). The chain recombines TRBV7-8 with TRBJ2-1; D possibly corresponds to TRBD2 (6 bases). This receptor was taken from a man aged 45-65 years who had recovered from COVID-19. CDR3 protein: CASSFGTEIGAGLF. In DNA form, the CDR3 reads TGTGCCAGCAGCTTCGGGACGGAGATAGGGGCGGGGCTCTTC.